This TCR beta chain was captured in a study of T cell responses to AZD1222 COVID-19 vaccine (dated by TCRdb to 2020 to 2023). Concerning the study at large: A total of 240 or so trial participants underwent TCR sequencing, of whom roughly 210 had received two doses of AZD1222 and about 25 had received two doses of the MenACWY control vaccine. Trial participants were enrolled by age into subgroups of 18-55, 56-69 and 70-plus years, and 148, 28 and 57 TCR-sequenced participants, respectively, were included in these subgroups. Points the paper makes about the study in general: A significant rise in spike-specific TCR breadth and depth was observed after two AZD1222 doses relative to day 0 and relative to MenACWY recipients. The vaccine-associated CD4 TCRs covered the entire spike protein, and the dominant responses fell in regions 160-218 and 743-854. Reportedly, almost half of the unique spike-specific TCRs recognized epitopes lying outside the regions that are mutated in the B.1.351 and B.1.1.7 variants. Only a handful of AZD1222 recipients were SARS-CoV-2 seropositive at baseline, limiting conclusions about previously exposed vaccinees. Participants were mostly white British and included more females than males, and it was suggested by the authors that clonal diversity may have been underestimated. In the small 56-69-year group, the increase in depth fell short of significance, most likely because of low power. Because no samples from the day 14 peak response were available, repertoires could be characterized only after the peak T cell response.

V sheds 0 bases and J sheds 1 base, leaving 7 bases between their ends. CDR1 and CDR2 are read off the germline V gene (reference sequence) as SGHNT and YYREEE. From the cysteine up to the phenylalanine, the CDR3 has a length of 14 residues. The sequence is cut down to CDR3 DNA, 42 bases in frame from base 1. The time point label on this specimen signifies: about 28 days (+/-7) after the second vaccine dose. AZD1222 recipients given second doses at about 4 weeks or at about 12 weeks were pooled, since spike-specific TCR depth and breadth were not found to differ between the two schedules. Samples from vaccinated people were obtained from the UK trials COV001 and COV002, which included a single-blind randomized controlled phase 2/3 trial of AZD1222 (ChAdOx1 nCoV-19) in healthy adults. For TCRbeta chain sequencing, PBMC samples were collected from trial participants at day 0 and at day 28 after the second dose.

For this clone: Its antigen is unknown. Per-base qualities were not stored, and no clone one base away is much larger.

The CDR3 regions of human TCRbeta chains were subjected to immunosequencing. As for the authors' bioinformatics: Repertoire TCRs were matched against a reference library of SARS-CoV-2-specific TCRs generated with the MIRA antigen-specificity platform. Breadth meant the fraction of unique TCRs that were SARS-CoV-2-associated, whereas depth meant the fraction of total T cells that were SARS-CoV-2-associated. Using the MIRA data, each spike-specific TCR was assigned both to the spike region to which the TCR was reactive and to a CD4 or CD8 class. Log10-transformed breadth and depth values were compared by one-way ANOVA with Sidak's multiple comparisons tests. TCRdb retrieved this table from immuneACCESS and kept in-frame rearrangements only. Not all clones are present; in checked studies, unresolved V genes account for under half, and no reason is known for the remainder. V, J and clone size derive from that table, while D and trimming were established from the DNA sequence. The sample records approximately 140,000 clones, about nine tenths of which are singletons. The biggest ten clones account for under 4% of the sample.

The rearranged segments are TRBV5-4 and TRBJ1-1; a tentative D call is TRBD1 (5 bases match). Sample: peripheral blood, taken 28 days after the second AZD1222 dose. This sequence was found in an adult who received the AZD1222 COVID-19 vaccine. The base sequence is TGTGCCAGCAGCTTGGGCGGACAGAACACTGAAGCTTTCTTT. Translated, this is CASSLGGQNTEAFF.